The 29 T cell receptor beta chains reported below all come from one sample, sequenced in a study of T cell clonality in common variable immunodeficiency. Libraries were prepared by immunoSEQ multiplex PCR; TCRdb keeps only in-frame clonotypes and omits some of them. The sample includes 30,000 to 40,000 clones, none of them occurring once. Sequenced sample: peripheral blood mononuclear cells. Source of these receptors: a person aged 18 to 75 in good health.

This clone has a count of ten or more. CDR3 in amino acids: CASRETPRGTSFYEQYF. Incomplete CDR3 DNA: TGTGCCAGCAGAGAAACGCCTCGGGGGACTAGTTTCTACGAG. V usage is TRBV7-8 and J usage is TRBJ2-7, with 8 positions matching TRBD2. The read stops 3 residues short of the end of the CDR3; the missing end is completed from the germline J gene. Germline lookup yields CDR1 SGHVS and CDR2 FQNEAQ. The junction had 16 bases not matched to a gene; V was cut back by 6 bases and J by 3 bases. The CDR3 spans 17 residues.

This clone was seen repeatedly, ten times or more. From the germline J gene comes the end of the CDR3, since the read stops 3 residues before it. The V call is TRBV19, the J call TRBJ2-6; D gene unclear. Germline V gene sequence: CDR1 LNHDA, CDR2 SQIVND (reference sequence). V was trimmed by 7 bases and J by 0 bases, leaving 13 bases between them. The CDR3 sequence is 16 residues long. CDR3 DNA (partial): TGTGCCAGTAATCCATGGCCGAACTCTGGGGCCAACGTC. Translation: CASNPWPNSGANV. The whole CDR3 protein reads CASNPWPNSGANVLTF. The variable domain in full, with the rest retrieved from reference TRBV19 and TRBJ2-6, is DGGITQSPKYLFRKEGQNVTLSCEQNLNHDAMYWYRQDPGQGLRLIYYSQIVNDFQKGDIAEGYSVSREKKESFPLTVTSAQKNPTAFYLCASNPWPNSGANVLTFGAGSRLTVL.

This clone was seen many times. The read ends 3 residues before the CDR3 terminus; that terminus is restored from the germline J gene. The rearrangement links TRBV7-9 to TRBJ2-5, with 9 bases that match TRBD1. This CDR3 has 15 residues. Germline V gene sequence: CDR1 SEHNR, CDR2 FQNEAQ (reference sequence). V dropped 5 bases and J dropped 5; count of bases not matched to a gene: 9. Incomplete CDR3 DNA: TGTGCCAGCAGCGCCGGTGGGACAGGGAGGGAGACC. Protein sequence: CASSAGGTGRET. In full, the CDR3 is CASSAGGTGRETQYF.

This clone was seen at least ten times. The CDR3 extends 3 residues past the end of the read, so its final part is completed from the germline J gene. J is TRBJ1-2 and V is TRBV18; TRBD1 matches at 8 bases. The V segment lost 1 base and the J segment 2 bases; nucleotides outside the gene matches: 3. CDR3 length: 15 amino acids. Germline lookup yields CDR1 KGHSH and CDR2 LQKENI. The CDR3 is CASSPQGQENYGYTF. CDR3 DNA (partial): TGTGCCAGCTCACCACAGGGACAGGAGAACTATGGC.

Ten or more counts support this clone. The read falls 3 residues short of the CDR3 end, and the missing part is taken from the germline J gene. The chain couples TRBV6-2 or TRBV6-3 to TRBJ2-5; tentatively, D is TRBD1 or TRBD2 (6 bases each). The V and J ends lost 9 bases and 5 bases respectively, with 19 bases between them. The CDR3 has 14 residues. Per germline, CDR1 MNHEY and CDR2 SVGEGT. The CDR3 region is CASLTTGRSETQYF. The sequenced part of the CDR3 DNA is TGTGCCAGTCTAACCACAGGGAGGTCGGAGACC.

This clone was picked up many times. The CDR3 is cut off 3 residues early in the read; its end comes from the germline J gene. This chain links TRBV9 with TRBJ1-4, with 10 bases fitting TRBD1. The trim removed 3 bases at V and 7 bases at J, leaving 6 bases unmatched. Germline V lookup: CDR1 SGDLS, CDR2 YYNGEE. This CDR3 has 15 amino acids. The CDR3 region is CASSELDRGTEKLFF. Partial CDR3 DNA: TGTGCCAGCAGCGAACTGGACAGGGGGACTGAAAAA.

At least ten counts were recorded for this clone. The CDR3 end lies 3 residues beyond the end of the read and is filled in from the germline J gene. This chain uses TRBV5-6 with TRBJ1-2, with D perhaps matching TRBD1 (5 bases). Germline loops: CDR1 SGHDT, CDR2 YYEEEE. The CDR3 is 11 amino acids. CDR3 sequence reads: CASSLEGGYTF. The CDR3 DNA, read in part, is TGTGCCAGCAGCTTGGAGGGGGGC.

Ten or more counts support this clone. The read ends 3 residues before the CDR3 terminus; that terminus is restored from the germline J gene. The chain couples TRBV2 to TRBJ1-4; weak D call: TRBD1 (5 bases). The germline V gene has CDR1 SNHLY and CDR2 FYNNEI. Trimming removed 2 bases from V and 7 bases from J, with 14 bases in between. This CDR3 is built from 15 residues. CDR3 sequence: CASSEQGAFPEKLFF. The part of the CDR3 DNA that was read is TGTGCCAGCAGTGAACAAGGGGCGTTCCCTGAAAAA.

This clone was seen repeatedly, ten times or more. The read gets to within 3 residues of the CDR3 end, and the germline J gene fills in the rest. The V call is TRBV2, the J call TRBJ1-4; tentative D call: TRBD1 (5 bases). The V end was cut by 5 bases, the J end by 2 bases, with 9 bases between. CDR1 and CDR2 from the germline V gene are SNHLY and FYNNEI. The CDR3 length is 14 residues. CDR3 DNA (partial): TGTGCCAGCAGTCGTAAGGGGACTAATGAAAAA. The encoded protein is CASSRKGTNEK. The CDR3 reads in full as CASSRKGTNEKLFF. Full variable domain (rest looked up from reference TRBV2 and TRBJ1-4): EPEVTQTPSHQVTQMGQEVILRCVPISNHLYFYWYRQILGQKVEFLVSFYNNEISEKSEIFDDQFSVERPDGSNFTLKIRSTKLEDSAMYFCASSRKGTNEKLFFGSGTQLSVL.

This clone was picked up many times. Partial CDR3 DNA: TGCGCCAGCAGCTTGGAGCCGGGTTCCTATAATTCACCC. Its translation is CASSLEPGSYNSP. The whole CDR3 is CASSLEPGSYNSPLHF. The chain uses TRBV5-1 and TRBJ1-6; D is unresolved. Sequencing ends 3 residues short of the CDR3 end; the germline J gene provides the rest. V was clipped by 0 bases and J by 1 base, with 8 bases between them. Germline assignment: CDR1 SGHRS and CDR2 YFSETQ. The CDR3 totals 16 residues.

The sample holds many counts of this clone. The CDR3 end is not reached by the read, which stops 3 residues before it; the germline J gene fills it in. V usage is TRBV7-8 and J usage is TRBJ1-2; TRBD1 matches at 7 bases. Germline assignment: CDR1 SGHVS and CDR2 FQNEAQ. CDR3 size: 12 residues. CDR3 DNA (partial): TGTGCCAGCAGCGTAGGGACAGCTATC. Translation gives CASSVGTAI. The full CDR3 sequence reads CASSVGTAIYTF.

This clone was observed many times. The CDR3 end lies 3 residues beyond the end of the read and is filled in from the germline J gene. The chain employs TRBV29-1 and TRBJ1-1; D is unresolved. This CDR3 comprises 13 residues. V lost 4 bases and J 0 bases, leaving 9 bases between the germline ends. Germline CDR1 is SQVTM and CDR2 is ANQGSEA. The CDR3 here is CSVARLMNTEAFF. The CDR3 bases that were read are TGCAGCGTTGCCAGGCTCATGAACACTGAA.

This clone was observed at least ten times. The CDR3 DNA, read in part, is TGTGCCAGCAGCTTAGGCAGGGATTACACCGGGGAG. Protein product: CASSLGRDYTGE. The full-length CDR3 reads as CASSLGRDYTGELFF. The chain couples TRBV7-9 to TRBJ2-2; the D gene is possibly TRBD1 (5 bases). The CDR3 end lies 3 residues beyond the end of the read and is filled in from the germline J gene. V was trimmed by 1 base and J by 3 bases, leaving 9 bases between them. The germline V gene has CDR1 SEHNR and CDR2 FQNEAQ (reference sequence). This CDR3 has 15 residues.

This clone was seen many times. The read falls 3 residues short of the CDR3 end, and the missing part is taken from the germline J gene. This chain joins TRBV30 and TRBJ2-7; tentatively, D is TRBD2 (6 bases). Germline lookup yields CDR1 GTSNPN and CDR2 SVGIG (reference sequence). V lost 1 base, J lost 3 bases, and 13 bases lay in between. CDR3 length: 14 residues. Incomplete CDR3 DNA: TGTGCCTGGAGTGGCCGGGACTGGAACTACGAG. Amino acids: CAWSGRDWNYE. The whole CDR3 is CAWSGRDWNYEQYF.

In this sample, this clone turned up many times. The read comes to an end 3 residues before the CDR3 does, leaving the germline J gene to fill in the end. The chain uses TRBV29-1 and TRBJ2-3, with a possible D match to TRBD1 (6 bases). Looked up from germline, CDR1 is SQVTM and CDR2 is ANQGSEA. The CDR3 contains 13 residues. V was trimmed by 5 bases and J by 2 bases, leaving 11 bases between them. The covered CDR3 bases are TGCAGCGTTAAAGGACAGCACACAGATACG. Translated: CSVKGQHTDT. In full, the CDR3 is CSVKGQHTDTQYF.

This clone was detected ten times or more. The CDR3 goes on 3 residues after the read ends, and that part is filled in from the germline J gene. The chain uses TRBV7-2 and TRBJ1-3; D is perhaps TRBD1 (5 bases). The CDR3 has 14 amino acids. CDR1 and CDR2 from the germline V gene are SGHTA and FQGNSA. Trimming left V 3 bases short and J 2 bases short, with 8 bases between. The CDR3 bases that were read are TGTGCCAGCAGCTTTGACAGCGCTGGAAACACC. This translates into CASSFDSAGNT. The entire CDR3 sequence reads CASSFDSAGNTIYF. Combining the CDR3 with reference TRBV7-2 and TRBJ1-3 gives the whole variable domain GAGVSQSPSNKVTEKGKDVELRCDPISGHTALYWYRQSLGQGLEFLIYFQGNSAPDKSGLPSDRFSAERTGGSVSTLTIQRTQQEDSAVYLCASSFDSAGNTIYFGEGSWLTVV.

The table lists this clone with many counts. The CDR3 bases that were read are TGTGCCAGCAGCTTAGCGCCTAGCGGGAACTACGAG. Translated, it gives CASSLAPSGNYE. The full CDR3 protein is CASSLAPSGNYEQYF. The rearrangement joins TRBV7-2 to TRBJ2-7; 9 bases are a match to TRBD2. The read finishes 3 residues shy of the CDR3 end, and the germline J gene is used to complete it. Germline CDR1 reads SGHTA; CDR2 reads FQGNSA. V lost 0 bases, J lost 3 bases, and 3 bases stayed unmatched. The CDR3 extends over 15 amino acids.

The sample holds many counts of this clone. The sequenced fragment ends 3 residues before the CDR3 boundary, so the rest is inferred from the germline J gene. This chain uses TRBV5-1 with TRBJ1-4; 7 bases map to TRBD1. V trimming: 5 bases; J trimming: 2 bases; junction bases outside the gene matches: 3. Germline V gives CDR1 SGHRS, CDR2 YFSETQ. This CDR3 is built from 14 residues. Partial CDR3 DNA: TGCGCCAGCAGATCACAGGGGACTAATGAAAAA. Amino acid sequence: CASRSQGTNEK. The whole CDR3 reads CASRSQGTNEKLFF.

This clone occurred many times. The read finishes 3 residues shy of the CDR3 end, and the germline J gene is used to complete it. The chain joins TRBV6-2 or TRBV6-3 to TRBJ1-2, with a tentative D call TRBD1 (6 bases). Trimming removed 0 bases from V and 7 bases from J, with 15 bases in between. The CDR3 runs 15 residues. Germline assignment: CDR1 MNHEY and CDR2 SVGEGT. Here the CDR3 reads CASSYSTRGGAGYTF. CDR3 DNA (partial): TGTGCCAGCAGTTACTCGACCCGTGGGGGGGCTGGC.

This clone was counted ten times or more. The CDR3 extends 3 residues past the end of the read, so its final part is completed from the germline J gene. V and J are TRBV5-1 and TRBJ2-7; 7 positions match TRBD1. The germline V gene encodes CDR1 SGHRS and CDR2 YFSETQ. Trimming cost V 0 bases and J 0 bases; bases outside gene matches: 9. The CDR3 consists of 17 residues. The CDR3 loop reads CASSLGAYDRDSYEQYF. The covered CDR3 bases are TGCGCCAGCAGCTTGGGGGCCTATGACAGGGACTCCTACGAG.

This clone has at least ten counts. The observed sequence ends 3 residues before the CDR3 terminus, with the missing tail filled in from the germline J gene. V usage is TRBV9 and J usage is TRBJ1-4; D unclear. With 6 bases removed from V and 3 bases from J, the gap between germline ends came to 12 bases. Germline V gene sequence: CDR1 SGDLS, CDR2 YYNGEE. This CDR3 comprises 14 residues. Incomplete CDR3 DNA: TGTGCCAGCATAAACGACGGGGCTAATGAAAAA. Translated, it gives CASINDGANEK. The whole CDR3 is CASINDGANEKLFF.

This clone was counted ten times or more. The DNA ends 3 residues before the CDR3 does, and the rest of the CDR3 is filled in from the germline J gene. V and J are TRBV20-1 and TRBJ2-5, with TRBD2 as a possible D gene (5 bases). V lost 2 bases to trimming and J lost 5 bases, with 12 bases between them. The V gene's germline CDR1 is DFQATT and CDR2 SNEGSKA (reference sequence). This CDR3 spans 13 amino acids. The sequenced CDR3 bases are TGCAGTGCTAGACTAGCAATGGGGGAGACC. Translating it yields CSARLAMGET. The entire CDR3 is CSARLAMGETQYF.

This clone was counted many times. A read error may account for a junction end that differs from germline. The read comes to an end 3 residues before the CDR3 does, leaving the germline J gene to fill in the end. This chain links TRBV4-2 with TRBJ2-1, with D perhaps being TRBD1 or TRBD2 (5 bases each). CDR1 and CDR2 from the germline V gene are LGHNA and YNFKEQ. The length of the CDR3 is 17 residues. The sequenced CDR3 bases are TGCGCCAGCAGCCAACAGGAAAGAGGGTACGCCTACAATGAG. It codes for CASSQQERGYAYNE. The entire CDR3 is CASSQQERGYAYNEQFF.

This clone was recorded many times. The CDR3 end falls 3 residues outside the read, so it is completed with the germline J gene. This chain connects TRBV12-3 or TRBV12-4 to TRBJ1-5; D gene unclear. With 6 bases removed from V and 7 bases from J, the gap between germline ends came to 10 bases. This CDR3 is built from 12 residues. The DNA read from the CDR3 is TGTGCCAGCAGCCCCTTCCTCCAGCCC. This sequence encodes CASSPFLQP. The whole CDR3 sequence reads CASSPFLQPQHF.

This clone was recorded at least ten times. CDR3 sequence: CASSLSWQAETQYF. The CDR3 bases that were read are TGTGCCAGCAGTTTATCGTGGCAGGCGGAGACC. The V and J genes are TRBV12-3 or TRBV12-4 and TRBJ2-5; unclear D gene. The missing CDR3 end, 3 residues past where the read stops, is filled in from the germline J gene. CDR3 length: 14 amino acids. Trimming took off 2 bases at V and 5 bases at J, with 12 bases between the two ends.

This clone appeared many times. The CDR3 goes on 3 residues after the read ends, and that part is filled in from the germline J gene. The chain couples TRBV10-3 to TRBJ1-1; tentatively, D is TRBD1 (5 bases). Germline assignment: CDR1 ENHRY and CDR2 SYGVKD. V lost 4 bases and J lost 6, with 12 bases in between. The CDR3 has 13 residues. CDR3 bases read: TGTGCCATCAGTGCAGCGGGGGGGGCTGAA. Its protein is CAISAAGGAE. The whole CDR3 protein is CAISAAGGAEAFF.

The sample holds many counts of this clone. The read terminates 3 residues before the CDR3 end, so the remaining end is supplied by the germline J gene. The rearrangement uses TRBV20-1 and TRBJ2-2; D is undetermined. CDR1 is DFQATT and CDR2 is SNEGSKA in the germline V gene (reference sequence). CDR3 size: 15 residues. Trimming cost V 3 bases and J 0 bases, with 11 bases left between them. The CDR3 protein is CSASPAQTNTGELFF. CDR3 DNA (partial): TGCAGTGCTAGCCCTGCACAGACGAACACCGGGGAG.

The table lists this clone with many counts. The read is 3 residues too short to cover the CDR3 end, so that end is filled in from the germline J gene. The chain couples TRBV2 to TRBJ1-3, with D hard to call. The CDR3 contains 13 residues. Trimming cost V 5 bases and J 0 bases, with 5 bases left between them. CDR1 is SNHLY and CDR2 is FYNNEI in the germline V gene. The sequenced part of the CDR3 DNA is TGTGCCAGCAGTTACATCTCTGGAAACACC. Residues: CASSYISGNT. The whole CDR3 sequence is CASSYISGNTIYF.

This clone was counted ten times or more. The read comes to an end 3 residues before the CDR3 does, leaving the germline J gene to fill in the end. Different DNA sequences within this sample yield the same CDR3. The chain employs TRBV11-3 and TRBJ1-1; D remains unclear. This CDR3 is built from 15 residues. CDR1 is SGHNT and CDR2 is YENEEA in the germline V gene. Trimming removed 3 bases at V and 1 base at J, with 12 bases between. This CDR3 reads CASSLRTETNTEAFF. CDR3 bases read: TGTGCCAGCAGCTTGCGTACAGAGACGAACACTGAA.